This T cell receptor beta chain emerged from a study of a mutant IDH1 vaccine in newly diagnosed glioma. Study background: Radiotherapy, temozolomide, or both had been given previously, and both were given to most.

Overall study results and limits: Top peripheral T cell clonotype shifts appeared unrelated to pseudoprogression.

The CDR3 is 14 residues long. Germline V CDR1 and CDR2: MNHEY, SMNVEV (reference sequence). With 3 bases removed from V and 0 bases from J, the gap between germline ends came to 8 bases. Specified time point: baseline, week 1 (first vaccination visit). Documented treatment: pre-vaccination baseline after standard-of-care therapy. TCRdb keeps only in-frame clones here, not all; method: immunoSEQ multiplex PCR. The sample yields tens of thousands of clones, 83% seen once. Details on this clone: Its antigen is not known.

The V gene is TRBV27, the J gene TRBJ1-2; no definite D call. The TCR was taken from a woman aged 45-59 years with glioma. The sequenced sample was PBMCs, obtained from a glioma patient treated with radiotherapy, temozolomide or both. CDR3 DNA: TGTGCCAGCAGTTTGGCAGCCTCTAACTATGGCTACACCTTC. Protein product: CASSLAASNYGYTF.